These 32 T cell receptor beta chains originate from one sample sequenced in a study of cytomegalovirus exposure and HLA in healthy donors. PCR amplification relied on 60 Vbeta primers (plus 13 Jbeta primers). Generated by immunoSEQ multiplex PCR, the TCRdb table keeps only in-frame clones and is missing some. The sample holds around 110,000 clones; around 77% are singletons and the top ten take approximately 4.5%. The material sequenced was PBMCs. The receptors were gathered from a male donor in good health and CMV-seronegative.

The J gene is TRBJ2-3, the V gene TRBV2; D is unclear. V was trimmed by 11 bases and J by 0 bases, leaving 18 bases between them. The germline V gene has CDR1 SNHLY and CDR2 FYNNEI. This CDR3 has 15 amino acids. In nucleotides, the CDR3 is TGTGCCTCCGGAGACCCCCTTTCCAGCACAGATACGCAGTATTTT. As protein: CASGDPLSSTDTQYF.

This chain joins TRBV18 and TRBJ2-7; D remains unclear. The CDR3 has 13 residues. Germline CDR1 KGHSH, CDR2 LQKENI. Trimming removed 0 bases at V and 1 base at J, with 4 bases between. CDR3 DNA: TGTGCCAGCTCACCACCGTCTTCCTACGAGCAGTACTTC. It codes for CASSPPSSYEQYF. Using reference TRBV18 and TRBJ2-7 for the parts outside the CDR3, the full variable domain is NAGVMQNPRHLVRRRGQEARLRCSPMKGHSHVYWYRQLPEEGLKFMVYLQKENIIDESGMPKERFSAEFPKEGPSILRIQQVVRGDSAAYFCASSPPSSYEQYFGPGTRLTVT.

This clone was seen just once. The chain employs TRBV10-2 and TRBJ2-1, with 13 bases aligning to TRBD2. CDR1 is WSHSY, CDR2 SAAADI, per germline. The length of the CDR3 is 15 residues. The J segment lost 3 bases and the V segment lost 10 bases, leaving 6 bases of the junction unmatched. Here the CDR3 reads CATTGLAGLYNEQFF. The CDR3 coding sequence is TGCGCCACCACGGGACTAGCGGGACTCTACAATGAGCAGTTCTTC.

The chain employs TRBV30 and TRBJ2-1, with D hard to call. CDR1 is GTSNPN, CDR2 SVGIG, per germline (reference sequence). The CDR3 contains 11 residues. With 7 bases removed from V and 8 bases from J, the gap between germline ends came to 12 bases. The CDR3 loop is CAFSGVDEQFF. The CDR3 region has the DNA TGTGCCTTCAGTGGAGTCGATGAGCAGTTCTTC.

V usage is TRBV7-8 and J usage is TRBJ2-7, with TRBD1 matching 7 bases. From germline, CDR1 is SGHVS and CDR2 FQNEAQ. CDR3 size: 15 residues. Trimming took 2 bases from V and 3 from J; bases not matched to a gene: 7. CDR3 amino acids: CASSLIEGALYEQYF. In DNA, the CDR3 is TGTGCCAGCAGCTTAATCGAGGGGGCCCTCTACGAGCAGTACTTC.

The rearrangement joins TRBV5-4 to TRBJ2-5; 11 bases map to TRBD1. V lost 4 bases to trimming and J lost 11 bases; unmatched junction nucleotides: 10. Germline CDR1 reads SGHNT; CDR2 reads YYREEE (reference sequence). This CDR3 is 14 amino acids long. The DNA of the CDR3 is TGTGCCAGCAGCGATGGACAGGGGGCTGACCAGCAGTACTTC. It specifies CASSDGQGADQQYF. Full variable domain (outside the CDR3, taken from reference TRBV5-4 and TRBJ2-5): ETGVTQSPTHLIKTRGQQVTLRCSSQSGHNTVSWYQQALGQGPQFIFQYYREEENGRGNFPPRFSGLQFPNYSSELNVNALELDDSALYLCASSDGQGADQQYFGPGTRLLVL.

The chain combines TRBV7-8 with TRBJ1-1; TRBD1 matches 7 bases. The trim removed 6 bases at V and 2 bases at J, leaving 9 bases unmatched. In germline, CDR1 is SGHVS, CDR2 FQNEAQ. The CDR3 sequence is 15 residues long. CDR3 DNA: TGTGCCAGCAGACGAAACAGGGGACGAAACACTGAAGCTTTCTTT. Translating gives CASRRNRGRNTEAFF.

The chain combines TRBV28 with TRBJ1-5; D gene uncertain. Trimming took 7 bases from V and 1 from J, leaving 8 bases between them. Germline V gene sequence: CDR1 MDHEN, CDR2 SYDVKM. The CDR3 has 13 amino acids. The CDR3 region is CASNGRSNQPQHF. The CDR3 DNA sequence: TGTGCCAGCAACGGGAGGAGCAATCAGCCCCAGCATTTT.

The chain combines TRBV29-1 with TRBJ2-7; the match to TRBD1 covers 10 bases. With 1 base clipped from V and 2 bases from J, the junction kept 5 bases outside the gene matches. Germline V gene lookup returns CDR1 SQVTM and CDR2 ANQGSEA. The CDR3 extends over 15 amino acids. The CDR3 nucleotides are TGCAGCGTTGAAGGGACAGGGGGAGAGGCCTACGAGCAGTACTTC. It encodes CSVEGTGGEAYEQYF.

V and J are TRBV29-1 and TRBJ2-5, with 8 bases fitting TRBD1. This CDR3 has 13 residues. V shed 3 bases and J 11 bases; nucleotides not matched to a gene: 11. Germline V gene lookup returns CDR1 SQVTM and CDR2 ANQGSEA. The DNA of the CDR3 is TGCAGCGTTGACGGGACAGGTGCCCGGGGGCAGTACTTC. This translates into CSVDGTGARGQYF.

The CDR3: CASSEGVSGQYF. The CDR3 region has the DNA TGTGCCAGCAGTGAGGGAGTGTCGGGGCAGTACTTC. This chain links TRBV6-1 with TRBJ2-7; maybe TRBD2 (5 bases). V gave up 3 bases and J gave up 9 bases, with 12 bases separating them. CDR3 length equals 12 residues. Looked up from germline, CDR1 is MNHNS and CDR2 is SASEGT.

The chain carries TRBV30 and TRBJ2-2; the match to TRBD2 covers 10 bases. The CDR3 consists of 15 residues. In germline, CDR1 is GTSNPN, CDR2 SVGIG (reference sequence). V shed 7 bases and J 2 bases; nucleotides not matched to a gene: 7. CDR3 amino acids: CASGGLARNTGELFF. CDR3 bases: TGTGCCTCGGGGGGACTAGCGAGAAACACCGGGGAGCTGTTTTTT.

The chain carries TRBV6-5 and TRBJ1-4; unclear D gene. Germline lookup yields CDR1 MNHEY and CDR2 SVGAGI. This CDR3 contains 15 residues. V was pared by 6 bases and J by 4 bases, with 15 bases between. The CDR3 region is CASRSSTAGNEKLFF. CDR3 bases: TGTGCCAGCAGGTCCTCGACGGCGGGTAATGAAAAACTGTTTTTT.

This sequence joins TRBV27 and TRBJ1-1, with D possibly TRBD1 on 6 matching bases. This CDR3 has 15 amino acids. CDR1 is MNHEY, CDR2 SMNVEV, per germline (reference sequence). The V end lost 7 bases, the J end lost 2 bases, and 17 bases lay between the germline ends. CDR3 in DNA: TGTGCCAGCACCCCACGTTGGGGGCGTAACACTGAAGCTTTCTTT. Amino acids: CASTPRWGRNTEAFF.

The genes are TRBV25-1 and TRBJ2-3, with D possibly being TRBD2 (5 bases). CDR3 length: 15 residues. Germline lookup yields CDR1 MGHDK and CDR2 SYGVNS. V was cut by 3 bases and J by 5 bases, with 15 bases left in between. CDR3 in DNA: TGTGCCAGCAGTGACCTAGCCGAGGCCCTAGATACGCAGTATTTT. Its protein is CASSDLAEALDTQYF.

The chain has TRBV25-1 and TRBJ2-7, with 8 nucleotides matching TRBD2. Germline assignment: CDR1 MGHDK and CDR2 SYGVNS. This CDR3 has 14 amino acids. The V segment lost 6 bases and the J segment 3 bases; nucleotides outside the gene matches: 7. CDR3 DNA: TGTGCCAGCAGGGCGGGGGGATCGGGCTACGAGCAGTACTTC. Residues: CASRAGGSGYEQYF.

The chain carries TRBV4-1 and TRBJ1-4, with D unclear. This CDR3 has 10 amino acids. Trimming removed 6 bases at V and 7 bases at J, with 3 bases between. CDR1 is MGHRA, CDR2 YSYEKL, per germline. The CDR3 sequence is CASRSEKLFF. CDR3 coding DNA: TGCGCCAGCAGGAGTGAAAAACTGTTTTTT.

This chain uses TRBV19 with TRBJ2-7, with TRBD1 matching 8 bases. The CDR3 extends over 17 amino acids. The trim removed 3 bases at V and 5 bases at J, leaving 15 bases unmatched. CDR1 and CDR2 from the germline V gene are LNHDA and SQIVND (reference sequence). DNA for the CDR3: TGTGCCAGTAGTATCTTCCATTCTGACAGGGGCTCTAACGAGCAGTACTTC. It is translated as CASSIFHSDRGSNEQYF.

The chain has TRBV29-1 and TRBJ1-1, with 7 bases aligning to TRBD1. V shed 6 bases and J 3 bases; nucleotides not matched to a gene: 10. CDR3 size: 14 residues. CDR1 and CDR2 (germline): SQVTM, ANQGSEA. The CDR3 region is CSVVWVTGDTEAFF. The CDR3 coding sequence is TGCAGCGTCGTCTGGGTAACAGGGGACACTGAAGCTTTCTTT.

V is TRBV4-1 and J is TRBJ1-3, with D maybe TRBD1 (5 bases). The CDR3 is made up of 14 amino acids. Germline V gene data show CDR1 as MGHRA and CDR2 as YSYEKL. The V end was cut by 1 base, the J end by 7 bases, with 11 bases between. In nucleotides, the CDR3 is TGCGCCAGCAGCCAAGTAGGGGTTGGGAACACCATATATTTT. Amino acid sequence: CASSQVGVGNTIYF.

J is TRBJ1-2 and V is TRBV6-1; D is ambiguous. There are 14 residues in the CDR3. Per germline, CDR1 MNHNS and CDR2 SASEGT. V was cut by 0 bases and J by 2 bases, with 7 bases left in between. CDR3 protein: CASSEARRNYGYTF. CDR3 coding DNA: TGTGCCAGCAGTGAAGCACGGAGAAACTATGGCTACACCTTC.

The V call is TRBV5-1, the J call TRBJ2-3; D may be TRBD1 (6 bases). Germline-derived CDR1 and CDR2 are SGHRS and YFSETQ. V was clipped by 4 bases and J by 3 bases, with 15 bases between them. This CDR3 contains 15 residues. CDR3 coding DNA: TGCGCCAGCAGCGAACAGGGCGCTCGTACAGATACGCAGTATTTT. Protein sequence: CASSEQGARTDTQYF.

The CDR3 nucleotides are TGCGCCAGCAGCGTACTAGCGGCTTCCTACAATGAGCAGTTCTTC. Protein sequence: CASSVLAASYNEQFF. The chain joins TRBV5-1 to TRBJ2-1, with 8 bases that match TRBD2. Looked up from germline, CDR1 is SGHRS and CDR2 is YFSETQ. V was pared by 4 bases and J by 1 base, with 4 bases of the junction left unmatched. The CDR3 length is 15 residues.

The V and J genes are TRBV5-1 and TRBJ1-2, with TRBD1 identical over 7 bases. Looked up from germline, CDR1 is SGHRS and CDR2 is YFSETQ. With V trimmed by 4 bases and J by 4 bases, 13 bases remained unmatched. The CDR3 has 16 amino acids. The CDR3: CASSPTPGQKFYGYTF. CDR3 in DNA: TGCGCCAGCAGCCCAACTCCGGGACAGAAGTTCTATGGCTACACCTTC.

This clone was seen a handful of times. This chain joins TRBV5-1 and TRBJ1-4, with D maybe TRBD1 (5 bases). CDR1 and CDR2 from the germline V gene are SGHRS and YFSETQ. This CDR3 contains 14 residues. Trimming cost V 1 base and J 8 bases, with 12 bases left between them. CDR3 sequence reads: CASSLSQGREKLFF. CDR3 coding DNA: TGCGCCAGCAGCTTGAGTCAGGGAAGGGAAAAACTGTTTTTT.

The CDR3, as DNA: TGCGCCAGCAGCTTGGAACTAGCGGGATACAATGAGCAGTTCTTC. Its protein product is CASSLELAGYNEQFF. The gene calls are TRBV5-1 and TRBJ2-1; the match to TRBD2 covers 10 bases. Germline lookup yields CDR1 SGHRS and CDR2 YFSETQ. This CDR3 spans 15 amino acids. V shed 0 bases, J shed 4 bases, and the junction held 1 base outside the gene matches.

This sequence joins TRBV5-1 and TRBJ1-1, with D perhaps matching TRBD1 (5 bases). Trimming pared 0 bases from V and 1 base from J, leaving 7 bases between. CDR1 is SGHRS, CDR2 YFSETQ, per germline. There are 14 residues in the CDR3. In nucleotides, the CDR3 is TGCGCCAGCAGCTTGGGCGGACAGAACACTGAAGCTTTCTTT. Translated: CASSLGGQNTEAFF.

V gene TRBV10-2 combines with J gene TRBJ2-2, with a tentative D call TRBD1 (7 bases). Germline V gives CDR1 WSHSY, CDR2 SAAADI. Trimming stripped 6 bases from V and 1 base from J, with 9 bases between. The CDR3 loop spans 14 amino acids. For the CDR3, the DNA is TGCGCCAGCAGGCGGGACAGGAACACCGGGGAGCTGTTTTTT. Protein sequence: CASRRDRNTGELFF.

In this sample, this clone turned up once. This chain uses TRBV28 with TRBJ2-1; D is unresolved. Germline CDR1 and CDR2: MDHEN and SYDVKM. Trimming removed 7 bases at V and 0 bases at J, with 13 bases between. CDR3 size: 15 residues. The CDR3 coding sequence is TGTGCCAGCACCGGAGTGGTGAACTCCTACAATGAGCAGTTCTTC. This translates into CASTGVVNSYNEQFF.

The gene calls are TRBV7-6 and TRBJ1-2; TRBD1 is a possible D gene (6 bases). Deletions cut 1 base from V and 0 bases from J, with 9 bases between. Germline V CDR1 and CDR2: SGHVS, FNYEAQ. This CDR3 contains 15 residues. CDR3 in DNA: TGTGCCAGCAGCTTAGAAGGGGGACCTAACTATGGCTACACCTTC. Residues: CASSLEGGPNYGYTF.

In its sample, this clone was seen a few times. V gene TRBV6-1 combines with J gene TRBJ2-3, with TRBD1 identical over 12 bases. CDR1 is MNHNS, CDR2 SASEGT, per germline. The CDR3 runs 17 residues. V was pared by 0 bases and J by 4 bases, with 5 bases of the junction left unmatched. CDR3 coding DNA: TGTGCCAGCAGTGAAGCGCCGGGACAGGGGGCCGCAGATACGCAGTATTTT. This gives the protein CASSEAPGQGAADTQYF.

The J gene is TRBJ1-2, the V gene TRBV9, with D possibly matching TRBD1 (6 bases). Between the trimmed V and J ends, which lost 0 bases and 0 bases, there was a span of 6 bases. This CDR3 region has 14 residues. Germline CDR1 SGDLS, CDR2 YYNGEE. CDR3 sequence reads: CASSVGTANYGYTF. DNA of the CDR3: TGTGCCAGCAGCGTAGGGACAGCTAACTATGGCTACACCTTC.